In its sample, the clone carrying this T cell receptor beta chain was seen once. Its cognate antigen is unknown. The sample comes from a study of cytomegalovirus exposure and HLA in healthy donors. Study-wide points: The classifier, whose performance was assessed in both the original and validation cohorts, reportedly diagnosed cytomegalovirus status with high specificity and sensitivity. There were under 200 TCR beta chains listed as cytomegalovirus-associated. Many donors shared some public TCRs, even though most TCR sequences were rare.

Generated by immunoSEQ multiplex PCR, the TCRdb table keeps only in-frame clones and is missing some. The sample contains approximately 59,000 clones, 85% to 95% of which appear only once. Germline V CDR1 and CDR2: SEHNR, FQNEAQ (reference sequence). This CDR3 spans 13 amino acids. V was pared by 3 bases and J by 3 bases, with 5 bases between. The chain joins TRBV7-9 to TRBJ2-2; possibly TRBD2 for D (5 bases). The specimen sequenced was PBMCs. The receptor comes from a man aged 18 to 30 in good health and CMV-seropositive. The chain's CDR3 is CASSLRDTGELFF. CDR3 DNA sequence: TGTGCCAGCAGCTTGAGGGACACCGGGGAGCTGTTTTTT.